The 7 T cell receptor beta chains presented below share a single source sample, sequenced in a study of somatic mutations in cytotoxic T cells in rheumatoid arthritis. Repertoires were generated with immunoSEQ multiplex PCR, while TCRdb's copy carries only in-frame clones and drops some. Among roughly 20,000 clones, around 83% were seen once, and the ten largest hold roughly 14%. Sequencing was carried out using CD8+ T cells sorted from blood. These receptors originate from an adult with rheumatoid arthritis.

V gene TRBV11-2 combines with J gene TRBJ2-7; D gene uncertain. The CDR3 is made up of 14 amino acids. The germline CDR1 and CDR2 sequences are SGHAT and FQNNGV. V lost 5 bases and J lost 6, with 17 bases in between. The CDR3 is CASSARGHWAEQYV. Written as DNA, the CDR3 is TGTGCCAGCAGCGCTAGAGGCCATTGGGCCGAGCAGTACGTC.

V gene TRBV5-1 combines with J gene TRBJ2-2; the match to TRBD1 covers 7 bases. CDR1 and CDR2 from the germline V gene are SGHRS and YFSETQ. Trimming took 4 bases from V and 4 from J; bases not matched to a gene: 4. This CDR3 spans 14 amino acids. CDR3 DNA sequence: TGCGCCAGCAGCCGGACAGGCCTCACCGGGGAGCTGTTTTTT. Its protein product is CASSRTGLTGELFF.

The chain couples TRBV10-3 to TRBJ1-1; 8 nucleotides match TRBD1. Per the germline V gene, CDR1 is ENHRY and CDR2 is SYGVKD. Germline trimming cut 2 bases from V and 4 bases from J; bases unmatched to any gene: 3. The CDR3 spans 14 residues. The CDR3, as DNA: TGTGCCATCAGTGAGACAGGGGGGAGCACTGAAGCTTTCTTT. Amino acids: CAISETGGSTEAFF.

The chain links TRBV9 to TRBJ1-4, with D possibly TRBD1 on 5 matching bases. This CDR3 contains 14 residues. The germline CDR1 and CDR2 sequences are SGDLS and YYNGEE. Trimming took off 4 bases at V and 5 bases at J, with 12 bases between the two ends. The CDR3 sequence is CASSSGSGNEKLFF. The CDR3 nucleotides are TGTGCCAGCAGCTCAGGGTCGGGGAATGAAAAACTGTTTTTT.

This CDR3 is CASSLSWTANTEAFF. CDR3 DNA sequence: TGTGCCAGCAGTTTATCGTGGACGGCGAACACTGAAGCTTTCTTT. V usage is TRBV27 and J usage is TRBJ1-1; D is undetermined. Per the germline V gene, CDR1 is MNHEY and CDR2 is SMNVEV (reference sequence). The length of the CDR3 is 15 residues. The V and J ends lost 0 bases and 1 base respectively, with 9 bases between them.

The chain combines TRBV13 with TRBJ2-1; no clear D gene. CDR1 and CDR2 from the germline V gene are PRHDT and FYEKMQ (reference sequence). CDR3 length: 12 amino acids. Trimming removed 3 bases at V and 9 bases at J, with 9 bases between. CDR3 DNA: TGTGCCAGCAGCTTGACCTCCCGTGAGCAGTTCTTC. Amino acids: CASSLTSREQFF.

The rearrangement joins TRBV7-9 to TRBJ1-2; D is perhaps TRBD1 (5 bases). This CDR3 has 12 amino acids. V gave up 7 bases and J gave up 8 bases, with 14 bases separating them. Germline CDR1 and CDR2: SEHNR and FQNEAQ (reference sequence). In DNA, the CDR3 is TGTGCCAGCATCACAGGTAGGCAGGGCTACACCTTC. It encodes CASITGRQGYTF.